This TCR beta chain was recorded in a study of T cell responses to AZD1222 COVID-19 vaccine (dated by TCRdb to about 2021). Some background on the complete study: A total of 233 trial participants underwent TCR sequencing, of whom approximately 200 had received two doses of AZD1222 and around 25 had received two doses of the MenACWY control vaccine. Trial participants were enrolled by age into 18-55, 56-69 and 70-plus year subgroups, with around 140, 26 and 57 TCR-sequenced participants respectively. The paper's findings and limits, for the study overall: Reportedly, almost half of the unique spike-specific TCRs recognized epitopes lying outside the regions that are mutated in the B.1.351 and B.1.1.7 variants. In the small 56-69-year group, the increase in depth fell short of significance, most likely because of low power. Conclusions about previously exposed vaccinees are limited because only a handful of AZD1222 recipients were SARS-CoV-2 seropositive at baseline. Most participants were white British and females outnumbered males, and the authors suggested that clonal diversity may have been underestimated. Because no day 14 peak-response samples were available, the repertoires could be characterized only after the peak T cell response. The whole spike protein was spanned by vaccine-associated CD4 TCRs, and dominant responses were seen in regions 160-218 and 743-854. Spike-specific TCR breadth and depth rose significantly after two AZD1222 doses compared with day 0 and with MenACWY recipients.

Sample time point, as interpreted from the label and publication: about 28 days (+/-7) after the second vaccine dose. Explained via the paper, the treatment or condition label denotes: meningococcal conjugate vaccine given as trial control. The vaccinee samples were drawn from two UK trials, COV001 and COV002, one of which was a single-blind randomized controlled phase 2/3 trial testing AZD1222 (ChAdOx1 nCoV-19) in healthy adults. For TCRbeta chain sequencing, PBMC samples were collected from trial participants at day 0 and at day 28 after the second dose. The CDR3 regions of human TCRbeta chains were subjected to immunosequencing. From the authors' description of their analysis: TCRs in the repertoires were matched against a reference library of SARS-CoV-2-specific TCRs that had been generated with the MIRA antigen-specificity platform. Breadth was defined as the fraction of unique TCRs that were SARS-CoV-2-associated, and depth was defined as the fraction of total T cells that were SARS-CoV-2-associated. Each spike-specific TCR was assigned to its reactive spike region and to a CD4 or CD8 class using the MIRA data. Log10-transformed breadth and depth values were compared by one-way ANOVA with Sidak's multiple comparisons tests. The clones in this table, taken by TCRdb from immuneACCESS, are in-frame only. Not every clone is retained; where verified, under half of the shortfall comes from an unresolved V gene, and the cause of the rest is unknown. V and J calls and clone size are copied from that table; D and trimming were computed from the DNA. The sample table shows 130,000 or so clones, and about 90% are seen once. The ten largest clonotypes hold roughly 7.5% of the sample.

A few counts support this clone. Its antigen remains undetermined. Nothing much larger sits one base from this clone, and base qualities are not available. This TCR was sampled from an adult who received the MenACWY meningococcal vaccine as a control. Here the sequenced sample was peripheral blood, taken 28 days after the second dose of the MenACWY control vaccine.

The base sequence is TGTGCCACCAGCGGGGAGACAGGGGTTGACTCTGGGGCCAACGTCCTGACTTTC. The resulting protein is CATSGETGVDSGANVLTF. The chain employs TRBV15 and TRBJ2-6, with 8 middle bases fitting TRBD1. The germline V gene (reference sequence) sets CDR1 to LNHNV and CDR2 to YYDKDF. The CDR3, from cysteine to phenylalanine, totals 18 residues. The entry retains the CDR3 DNA only, 54 bases that are in frame from base 1. V is cut back by 5 bases and J by 0 bases, with 9 bases in the junction unmatched.